This paragraph reports one T cell receptor beta chain. Described time point: peripheral blood 6 weeks after treatment start. Sample contribution per patient ranged from 1 to 8, covering pretreatment and on-treatment. The data belong to a study of PD-L1 blockade in urothelial cancer. On the study more broadly: Each patient had 0 to 3 earlier chemotherapy regimens. There were a median of around 140,000 T cells in blood samples.

Templates that were synthetic TCR analogs were spiked into each PCR. Data came from immunoSEQ multiplex PCR; TCRdb stores just in-frame clones and leaves some out. The repertoire holds 31,000 or so clones, roughly nine tenths seen once, with approximately 8.2% in the top ten. The CDR3 loop spans 14 amino acids. Trimming took 0 bases from V and 4 from J, leaving 11 bases between them. Germline V gene lookup returns CDR1 SGDLS and CDR2 YYNGEE. J is TRBJ2-7 and V is TRBV9; D is possibly TRBD1 (5 bases). Material: PBMCs, obtained around atezolizumab (anti-PD-L1) treatment. The sequence derives from a man older than 75 with urothelial cancer. DNA for the CDR3: TGTGCCAGCAGCGTAGGGGGCTTGGAATACGAGCAGTACTTC. Its translation: CASSVGGLEYEQYF.